These 18 T cell receptor beta chains share one sample of origin, sequenced in a study of T cell responses to AZD1222 COVID-19 vaccine. The table came from immunoSEQ multiplex PCR; TCRdb's copy has only in-frame clones and leaves some out. The sample holds some 150,000 clones, approximately 90% seen once. The specimen comprised peripheral blood, sampled 28 days after the second AZD1222 dose. The receptors were gathered from an adult who received the AZD1222 COVID-19 vaccine.

This clone was found once. V gene TRBV10-3 combines with J gene TRBJ1-1; D is uncertain. The CDR3 consists of 14 residues. Germline CDR1 ENHRY, CDR2 SYGVKD. Between the trimmed V and J ends, which lost 0 bases and 0 bases, there was a span of 5 bases. The CDR3 sequence: CAISESTVNTEAFF. Here the CDR3 DNA reads TGTGCCATCAGTGAGTCCACGGTGAACACTGAAGCTTTCTTT.

The CDR3: CATRGTGDQPQHF. CDR3 in DNA: TGTGCCACGAGGGGAACAGGGGATCAGCCCCAGCATTTT. The genes are TRBV15 and TRBJ1-5; TRBD1 agrees at 7 bases. The V gene end was trimmed by 9 bases and the J gene end by 5 bases; junction bases not matched to a gene: 7. The CDR3 covers 13 residues. Germline-derived CDR1 and CDR2 are LNHNV and YYDKDF (reference sequence).

The chain uses TRBV19 and TRBJ1-1; D unresolved. CDR1 and CDR2 from the germline V gene are LNHDA and SQIVND (reference sequence). With 4 bases removed from V and 0 bases from J, the gap between germline ends came to 9 bases. There are 14 residues in the CDR3. The CDR3, as DNA: TGTGCCAGTAGTACAGGACTGATGAACACTGAAGCTTTCTTT. Translating gives CASSTGLMNTEAFF.

In the case of this clone: Distinct nucleotide sequences in the sample also encode this CDR3. The chain is built from TRBV5-1 and TRBJ2-5; 15 bases align to TRBD2. This CDR3 is 16 amino acids long. V was pared by 4 bases and J by 5 bases, with 6 bases of the junction left unmatched. CDR1 and CDR2 from the germline V gene are SGHRS and YFSETQ. In nucleotides, the CDR3 is TGCGCCAGCAGCCTGGGACTAGCGGGAGGTCAGGAGACCCAGTACTTC. It codes for CASSLGLAGGQETQYF.

The rearrangement joins TRBV5-1 to TRBJ2-5; D unresolved. Germline-derived CDR1 and CDR2 are SGHRS and YFSETQ. V was shortened by 0 bases and J by 2 bases, with 11 bases between the two germline ends. This CDR3 is built from 15 residues. CDR3 sequence: CASSLGPTRQETQYF. CDR3 coding DNA: TGCGCCAGCAGCTTGGGGCCGACCCGGCAAGAGACCCAGTACTTC.

V gene TRBV18 combines with J gene TRBJ1-6; the match to TRBD1 covers 10 bases. Germline V gene sequence: CDR1 KGHSH, CDR2 LQKENI. The V segment lost 6 bases and the J segment 6 bases; nucleotides outside the gene matches: 11. This CDR3 is 17 amino acids long. CDR3 DNA: TGTGCCAGCTCGCCTGGAGGGGGGACAGGGGTTAATTCACCCCTCCACTTT. Protein sequence: CASSPGGGTGVNSPLHF.

There are a few counts of this clone. The chain links TRBV11-2 to TRBJ2-2; D not certain. The ends were cut back, 4 bases at V and 7 bases at J, with 10 bases in the middle. This CDR3 has 13 residues. Looked up from germline, CDR1 is SGHAT and CDR2 is FQNNGV. CDR3 DNA sequence: TGTGCCAGCAGCTCACAACCCAACGGGGAGCTGTTTTTT. Translation gives CASSSQPNGELFF. Variable domain in full (rest from reference TRBV11-2 and TRBJ2-2): EAGVAQSPRYKIIEKRQSVAFWCNPISGHATLYWYQQILGQGPKLLIQFQNNGVVDDSQLPKDRFSAERLKGVDSTLKIQPAKLEDSAVYLCASSSQPNGELFFGEGSRLTVL.

The J gene is TRBJ1-1, the V gene TRBV3-1 (or the pseudogene TRBV3-2); 8 bases agree with TRBD1. Germline CDR1 is LGHDT and CDR2 is YNNKEL (reference sequence). The CDR3 is 19 amino acids. J gave up 10 bases and V 0 bases, and 22 bases lay outside the gene matches. The CDR3 protein is CASSQDRGTGESPKFPAFF. The CDR3 DNA sequence: TGTGCCAGCAGCCAAGATCGAGGGACAGGCGAATCTCCAAAATTCCCAGCTTTCTTT.

V is TRBV6-5 and J is TRBJ1-1, with D uncertain. Trimming shortened V by 6 bases and J by 5 bases, and 16 bases separated the two germline ends. Germline assignment: CDR1 MNHEY and CDR2 SVGAGI. CDR3 length equals 14 residues. The CDR3 DNA reads as TGTGCCAGCAGCTTCCATCGTACCGGGACTGAAGCTTTCTTT. It yields the protein CASSFHRTGTEAFF.

This chain uses TRBV25-1 with TRBJ1-1; D is uncertain. The germline V and J ends were trimmed by 7 bases and 4 bases, with 7 bases remaining between them. The CDR3 is 11 residues long. The germline V gene has CDR1 MGHDK and CDR2 SYGVNS. The CDR3 loop reads CASTAGTEAFF. In DNA, the CDR3 is TGTGCCAGCACCGCGGGCACTGAAGCTTTCTTT.

V and J are TRBV5-8 and TRBJ2-3, with 13 bases matching TRBD2. The CDR3 loop spans 16 amino acids. Looked up from germline, CDR1 is SGHTS and CDR2 is YDEGEE. V shed 0 bases, J shed 5 bases, and the junction held 3 bases outside the gene matches. The CDR3 DNA reads TGTGCCAGCAGCTTGGGGACTAGCGGGAGAGGAGATACGCAGTATTTT. It yields the protein CASSLGTSGRGDTQYF.

The chain is built from TRBV6-1 and TRBJ1-1, with a tentative D call TRBD1 (5 bases). Trimming took off 5 bases at V and 0 bases at J, with 10 bases between the two ends. Per germline, CDR1 MNHNS and CDR2 SASEGT. The CDR3 runs to 14 residues. CDR3 in DNA: TGTGCCAGCAGTTCAAGACAGATGAACACTGAAGCTTTCTTT. This sequence encodes CASSSRQMNTEAFF.

This clone has only one observation. The V call is TRBV3-1 (or the pseudogene TRBV3-2), the J call TRBJ2-7; D is uncertain. Looked up from germline, CDR1 is LGHDT and CDR2 is YNNKEL (reference sequence). The CDR3 length is 13 residues. V was clipped by 0 bases and J by 3 bases, with 6 bases between them. Here the CDR3 DNA reads TGTGCCAGCAGCCAAGAGCTAGTCTACGAGCAGTACTTC. Protein product: CASSQELVYEQYF.

The chain recombines TRBV6-1 with TRBJ2-7; 9 nucleotides align to TRBD1. The V and J ends lost 3 bases and 3 bases, in that order; junction bases with no gene match: 6. The CDR3 length is 15 residues. Germline V CDR1 and CDR2: MNHNS, SASEGT. CDR3 amino acids: CASSDQRQGGYEQYF. The CDR3 coding sequence is TGTGCCAGCAGTGACCAACGACAGGGGGGCTACGAGCAGTACTTC.

The chain couples TRBV18 to TRBJ1-5; D call uncertain. This CDR3 has 13 residues. CDR1 and CDR2 (germline): KGHSH, LQKENI. The V and J ends lost 1 base and 8 bases respectively, with 9 bases between them. CDR3 sequence reads: CASSPLRAEPQHF. In DNA form, the CDR3 reads TGTGCCAGCTCACCACTCCGTGCAGAGCCCCAGCATTTT.

V usage is TRBV30 and J usage is TRBJ2-7, with D unresolved. Per the germline V gene, CDR1 is GTSNPN and CDR2 is SVGIG (reference sequence). The CDR3 runs 11 residues. V was clipped by 4 bases and J by 3 bases, with 7 bases between them. The CDR3: CAWILGYEQYF. CDR3 nucleotides: TGTGCCTGGATATTGGGCTACGAGCAGTACTTC.

This clone has just a few counts. The chain links TRBV3-1 (or the pseudogene TRBV3-2) to TRBJ2-1; D is undetermined. Germline V CDR1 and CDR2: LGHDT, YNNKEL (reference sequence). CDR3 length equals 13 residues. V was clipped by 4 bases and J by 5 bases, with 9 bases between them. The CDR3 loop reads CASSLTGNNEQFF. The CDR3 DNA follows: TGTGCCAGCAGCCTGACCGGAAACAATGAGCAGTTCTTC.

This chain uses TRBV30 with TRBJ1-5; unclear D gene. The V end lost 0 bases, the J end lost 7 bases, and 4 bases lay between the germline ends. Germline CDR1 and CDR2: GTSNPN and SVGIG (reference sequence). The CDR3 is 11 residues long. Here the CDR3 reads CAWSVGQPQHF. The CDR3 DNA is TGTGCCTGGAGTGTTGGGCAGCCCCAGCATTTT.